One sample yielded the 26 T cell receptor beta chains listed below, sequenced in a study of T cells in Graves' hyperthyroidism and ophthalmopathy. From RNA transcripts, TCR beta CDR3 regions were amplified. HTBI primers were used for first-round RT-PCR of the TCR CDR3. MiXCR, run by TCRdb on the multiplex PCR reads, gives a single entry per CDR3 protein. The sample gives roughly 840,000 distinct CDR3 sequences, around 39% of which show up once; 8.9% is in the top ten. The sample was blood. These receptors were taken from a man aged 18 to 29 with Graves' hyperthyroidism.

This clonotype was picked up one time. A read error may explain this, as a much larger clone is one base away. The chain combines TRBV15 with TRBJ2-5, with a tentative D call TRBD2 (5 bases). The CDR3 is made up of 13 amino acids. Germline CDR1 and CDR2: LNHNV and YYDKDF (reference sequence). This chain's CDR3 is CATSRDLEETQHF. Here the CDR3 DNA reads TGTGCCACCAGCAGAGATTTGGAGGAGACCCAGCACTTC.

A few counts support this clonotype. DNA of the CDR3: TGTGCCAGTAGTAATACAGGGGGCGGGAATCAGCCCCAGCATTTT. It codes for CASSNTGGGNQPQHF. This chain connects TRBV19 to TRBJ1-5, with 9 bases fitting TRBD1. CDR3 length: 15 residues. With V trimmed by 4 bases and J by 4 bases, 5 bases remained unmatched. Germline CDR1 reads LNHDA; CDR2 reads SQIVND (reference sequence).

The chain recombines TRBV10-3 with TRBJ1-5; D is unclear. This CDR3 has 12 amino acids. CDR1 is ENHRY and CDR2 is SYGVKD in the germline V gene. Trimming left V 6 bases short and J 4 bases short, with 7 bases between. CDR3 sequence reads: CAISSSNQPQHF. The CDR3, as DNA: TGTGCCATCAGCTCCTCAAATCAGCCCCAGCATTTT.

In this sample, this clonotype turned up a few times. The rearrangement uses TRBV5-1 and TRBJ2-2; D possibly matches TRBD1 or TRBD2 (6 bases each). The CDR3 is 15 amino acids. Between the trimmed V and J ends, which lost 2 bases and 6 bases, there was a span of 14 bases. Germline-derived CDR1 and CDR2 are SGHRS and YFSETQ. DNA of the CDR3: TGCGCCAGCAGCTTTCTGTCGGGGGCCTCCGGGGAGCTGTTTTTT. Translation gives CASSFLSGASGELFF.

There are a few counts of this clonotype. This sequence joins TRBV9 and TRBJ2-7; D is perhaps TRBD1 (8 bases). The V gene's germline CDR1 is SGDLS and CDR2 YYNGEE. The V end lost 4 bases, the J end lost 0 bases, and 14 bases lay between the germline ends. This CDR3 contains 15 residues. CDR3: CASSPNRGGSYEQYF. Here the CDR3 DNA reads TGTGCCAGCAGCCCAAACAGGGGGGGCTCCTACGAGCAGTACTTC. Full variable domain (outside the CDR3, taken from reference TRBV9 and TRBJ2-7): DSGVTQTPKHLITATGQRVTLRCSPRSGDLSVYWYQQSLDQGLQFLIQYYNGEERAKGNILERFSAQQFPDLHSELNLSSLELGDSALYFCASSPNRGGSYEQYFGPGTRLTVT.

Ten or more counts support this clonotype. The rearrangement links TRBV20-1 to TRBJ2-7; tentatively, D is TRBD2 (6 bases). Deletions cut 6 bases from V and 0 bases from J, with 15 bases between. CDR3 length equals 14 residues. The germline V gene has CDR1 DFQATT and CDR2 SNEGSKA (reference sequence). DNA for the CDR3: TGCAGTGCCCTTCTCGGGGGTAGCTCCTACGAGCAGTACTTC. Protein sequence: CSALLGGSSYEQYF.

In its sample, this clonotype was seen many times. This sequence joins TRBV19 and TRBJ1-1; TRBD1 might be the D (5 bases). CDR3 size: 15 residues. Germline CDR1 and CDR2: LNHDA and SQIVND (reference sequence). V was shortened by 5 bases and J by 4 bases, with 17 bases between the two germline ends. CDR3 amino acids: CASSSRQKRGTEAFF. The CDR3 bases are TGTGCCAGTAGTTCCCGACAGAAGCGCGGCACTGAAGCTTTCTTT.

This clonotype was counted a few times. This chain connects TRBV9 to TRBJ1-1, with D hard to call. The V end was cut by 0 bases, the J end by 4 bases, with 10 bases between. The CDR3 covers 14 residues. Germline V gives CDR1 SGDLS, CDR2 YYNGEE. The CDR3: CASSVEGSGTEAFF. The CDR3 DNA follows: TGTGCCAGCAGCGTAGAAGGGTCCGGCACTGAAGCTTTCTTT.

This clonotype was seen a handful of times. The chain joins TRBV20-1 to TRBJ2-5, with 8 bases fitting TRBD1. From germline, CDR1 is DFQATT and CDR2 SNEGSKA (reference sequence). This CDR3 has 14 amino acids. The V segment lost 3 bases and the J segment 7 bases; nucleotides outside the gene matches: 10. The CDR3 spells CSASIPGTGGTQYF. In DNA, the CDR3 is TGCAGTGCTAGTATCCCCGGGACAGGCGGGACCCAGTACTTC.

For this clonotype: A read error may explain this, as a much larger clone is one base away. The chain combines TRBV12-3 or TRBV12-4 with TRBJ1-4; D gene uncertain. V lost 1 base and J lost 7, with 10 bases in between. There are 14 residues in the CDR3. The CDR3 loop reads CASSLGREGEKLFF. CDR3 nucleotide sequence: TGTGCCAGCAGTTTAGGGAGAGAAGGTGAAAAACTGTTTTTT.

This clonotype was detected many times. V and J are TRBV5-4 and TRBJ2-7; tentative D call: TRBD1 (6 bases). The V gene lost 0 bases and the J gene lost 5 bases, with 12 bases spanning the gap. Per germline, CDR1 SGHNT and CDR2 YYREEE (reference sequence). The length of the CDR3 is 14 residues. The CDR3 DNA follows: TGTGCCAGCAGCTTGGACCACAGGGTGCACGAGCAGTACTTC. Its protein product is CASSLDHRVHEQYF.

This chain uses TRBV11-2 with TRBJ2-7, with D possibly TRBD1 on 6 matching bases. Trimming took off 8 bases at V and 2 bases at J, with 16 bases between the two ends. Germline values: CDR1 SGHAT, CDR2 FQNNGV. This CDR3 has 14 residues. CDR3 sequence reads: CASRWGPGTYEQYF. The CDR3 DNA follows: TGTGCCAGCCGGTGGGGGCCGGGCACCTACGAGCAGTACTTC. The full variable domain, rest sourced from reference TRBV11-2 and TRBJ2-7, is EAGVAQSPRYKIIEKRQSVAFWCNPISGHATLYWYQQILGQGPKLLIQFQNNGVVDDSQLPKDRFSAERLKGVDSTLKIQPAKLEDSAVYLCASRWGPGTYEQYFGPGTRLTVT.

The CDR3 sequence: CASSQGGGSHEQYF. The CDR3 nucleotides are TGCGCCAGCAGCCAAGGGGGCGGGTCCCACGAGCAGTACTTC. The V and J genes are TRBV4-1 and TRBJ2-7; D might be TRBD1 or TRBD2, each matching 5 bases. This CDR3 is 14 amino acids long. Trimming removed 1 base from V and 5 bases from J, with 12 bases in between. The germline gives CDR1 MGHRA, CDR2 YSYEKL.

This clonotype occurred once. The rearrangement joins TRBV12-3 or TRBV12-4 to TRBJ1-3; D not resolved. The CDR3 has 13 amino acids. Trimming stripped 8 bases from V and 2 bases from J, with 10 bases between. The CDR3 region has the DNA TGTGCCAGCGGAACCGGAGCTGGAAACACCATATATTTT. Its translation: CASGTGAGNTIYF.

The chain links TRBV19 to TRBJ2-5; D not resolved. Germline loops: CDR1 LNHDA, CDR2 SQIVND (reference sequence). The CDR3 is 13 residues long. V gave up 4 bases and J gave up 2 bases, with 8 bases separating them. CDR3 loop: CASSTRRQETQYF. The CDR3 DNA reads TGTGCCAGTAGTACCCGACGTCAAGAGACCCAGTACTTC.

This clonotype has just one count. Possible read error: a much larger clone is one base away. The chain recombines TRBV7-3 with TRBJ1-1; D might be TRBD1 (6 bases). CDR3 length: 14 amino acids. From germline, CDR1 is SGHTA and CDR2 FQGTGA. Here the CDR3 DNA reads TGTGTCAGCAGCTCCGACAGGACCTACACTGAAGCTTTCTTT. Its protein product is CVSSSDRTYTEAFF.

CDR3 nucleotide sequence: TGCAGTGCCCCGGAGGTGTCGGGGCCGGGGGCTTTCTTT. Its protein is CSAPEVSGPGAFF. The chain couples TRBV20-1 to TRBJ1-1; weak D call: TRBD1 (5 bases). Germline V CDR1 and CDR2: DFQATT, SNEGSKA (reference sequence). V was pared by 6 bases and J by 11 bases, with 22 bases between. The CDR3 loop spans 13 amino acids.

This clonotype was counted at least ten times. J is TRBJ1-1 and V is TRBV9, with a tentative D call TRBD1 (5 bases). The ends were cut back, 0 bases at V and 3 bases at J, with 6 bases in the middle. The CDR3 length is 13 residues. The germline gives CDR1 SGDLS, CDR2 YYNGEE. Here the CDR3 reads CASSVEGDTEAFF. The DNA of the CDR3 is TGTGCCAGCAGCGTAGAAGGGGACACTGAAGCTTTCTTT.

The chain uses TRBV27 and TRBJ2-7, with TRBD2 matching 12 bases. The CDR3 contains 16 residues. V lost 6 bases and J lost 1; bases outside the gene matches: 7. CDR1 is MNHEY, CDR2 SMNVEV, per germline (reference sequence). The CDR3 DNA reads TGTGCCAGCAGCGTCCTAGGGACTAGCGGGTCCTACGAGCAGTACTTC. Residues: CASSVLGTSGSYEQYF.

This clonotype was counted at least ten times. The chain has TRBV15 and TRBJ2-7, with TRBD2 identical over 7 bases. The trim removed 2 bases at V and 0 bases at J, leaving 7 bases unmatched. The CDR3 is 16 residues long. The germline V gene has CDR1 LNHNV and CDR2 YYDKDF (reference sequence). DNA for the CDR3: TGTGCCACCAGCAGATATGAAGCGGGAAGCTCCTACGAGCAGTACTTC. Amino acid sequence: CATSRYEAGSSYEQYF.

The rearrangement links TRBV7-9 to TRBJ2-7; the match to TRBD1 covers 9 bases. This CDR3 comprises 15 residues. V shed 6 bases and J 6 bases; nucleotides not matched to a gene: 12. Per the germline V gene, CDR1 is SEHNR and CDR2 is FQNEAQ (reference sequence). Here the CDR3 reads CASSRPGTGPTEQYF. The CDR3 nucleotides are TGTGCCAGCAGTCGCCCCGGGACAGGGCCTACCGAGCAGTACTTC.

The chain combines TRBV19 with TRBJ2-2, with D unresolved. The germline CDR1 and CDR2 sequences are LNHDA and SQIVND (reference sequence). The CDR3 has 14 amino acids. V dropped 9 bases and J dropped 0 bases, with 11 bases sitting between them. The CDR3 DNA follows: TGTGCCAGCCTGAAAGGGTCGAACACCGGGGAGCTGTTTTTT. Translated, it gives CASLKGSNTGELFF.

In its sample, this clonotype was seen many times. CDR3 nucleotides: TGTGCCAGCAGTGCGTCCGGGGGACAGAGATACTACGAGCAGTACTTC. This codes for CASSASGGQRYYEQYF. The chain is built from TRBV25-1 and TRBJ2-7, with D perhaps matching TRBD1 (7 bases). Germline CDR1 and CDR2: MGHDK and SYGVNS. The V gene lost 4 bases and the J gene lost 3 bases, with 19 bases spanning the gap. CDR3 size: 16 residues.

Details on this clonotype: At one boundary the junction diverges from the germline segment, which might be a read error. The rearrangement uses TRBV7-9 and TRBJ2-6, with D unclear. CDR3 length: 10 amino acids. CDR1 is SEHNR, CDR2 FQNEAQ, per germline (reference sequence). The CDR3 DNA is TGTGCCAGTCGGACGGGCACTGAAGCTTTC. Its translation: CASRTGTEAF.

The chain couples TRBV29-1 to TRBJ1-2; a weak D match, TRBD1 (5 bases). CDR3 length: 11 amino acids. Trimming removed 8 bases from V and 2 bases from J, with 9 bases in between. Germline CDR1 SQVTM, CDR2 ANQGSEA. The CDR3, as DNA: TGCAGCAGTTCAGGGAACTATGGCTACACCTTC. Its translation is CSSSGNYGYTF.

This clonotype was picked up a small number of times. The gene calls are TRBV25-1 and TRBJ2-5, with 7 bases matching TRBD1. The germline V gene has CDR1 MGHDK and CDR2 SYGVNS. This CDR3 is 11 amino acids long. CDR3 loop: CASYRGETQYF. The DNA of the CDR3 is TGTGCTAGCTACAGGGGAGAGACCCAGTACTTC.